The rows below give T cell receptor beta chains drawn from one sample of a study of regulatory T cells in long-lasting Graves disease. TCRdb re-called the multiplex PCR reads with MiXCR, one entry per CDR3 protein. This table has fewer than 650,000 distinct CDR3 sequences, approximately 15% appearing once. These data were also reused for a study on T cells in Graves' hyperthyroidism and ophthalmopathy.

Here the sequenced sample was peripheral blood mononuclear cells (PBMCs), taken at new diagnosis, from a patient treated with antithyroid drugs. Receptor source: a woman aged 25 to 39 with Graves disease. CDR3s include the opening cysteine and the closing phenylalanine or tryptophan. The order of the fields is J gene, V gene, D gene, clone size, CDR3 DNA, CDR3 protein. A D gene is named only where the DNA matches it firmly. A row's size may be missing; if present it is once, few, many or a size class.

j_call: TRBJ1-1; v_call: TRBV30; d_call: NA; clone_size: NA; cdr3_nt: TGTGCCTGGCATAGGACACCCCATGAAGCTTTCTTT; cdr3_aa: CAWHRTPHEAFF
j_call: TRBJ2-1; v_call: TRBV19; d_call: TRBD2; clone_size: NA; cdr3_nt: TGTGCCAGTCGGACTAGCGGCAGGGGGAATGAGCAGTTCTTC; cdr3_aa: CASRTSGRGNEQFF
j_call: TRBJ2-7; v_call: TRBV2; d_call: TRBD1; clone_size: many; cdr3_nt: TGTGCCAGCAGGAAGTTGGCTGGTCAGGGGACAGGCGAGCAGTACTTC; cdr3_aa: CASRKLAGQGTGEQYF
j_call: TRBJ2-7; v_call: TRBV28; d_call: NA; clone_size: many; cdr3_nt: TGTGCCAGCAGTTTTCACGGCCGGCGGGAGCAGTACTTC; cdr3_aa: CASSFHGRREQYF
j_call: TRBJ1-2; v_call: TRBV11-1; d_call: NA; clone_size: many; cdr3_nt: TGTGCCAGCAGCCTCGGAGATAGTCGGTCCTATGGCTACACCTTC; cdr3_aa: CASSLGDSRSYGYTF
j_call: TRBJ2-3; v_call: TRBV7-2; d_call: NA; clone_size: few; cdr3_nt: TGTGCCAGCAGCTTATCCAGGGGGGGAGATACGCAGTATTTT; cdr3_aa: CASSLSRGGDTQYF
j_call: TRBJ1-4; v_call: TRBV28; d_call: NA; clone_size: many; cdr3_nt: TGTGCCATCGCAGAAATAACTAATGAAAAACTGTTTTTT; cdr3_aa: CAIAEITNEKLFF
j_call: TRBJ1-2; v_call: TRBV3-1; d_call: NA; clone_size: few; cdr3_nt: TGTGCCAGCAGCCACACAACCATGGGGGAACGAAGCTACACCTTC; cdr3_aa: CASSHTTMGERSYTF
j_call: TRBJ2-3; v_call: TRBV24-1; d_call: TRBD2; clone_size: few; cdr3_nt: TGTGCCACCAGTGATCCCGGGGGAGGGAACACAGATACGCAGTATTTT; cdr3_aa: CATSDPGGGNTDTQYF
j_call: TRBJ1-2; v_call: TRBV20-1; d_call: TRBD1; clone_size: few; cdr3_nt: TGCAGTGCTTTCTACTCCCCCCGGGACAGGGCTGACTATGGCTACACCTTC; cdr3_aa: CSAFYSPRDRADYGYTF
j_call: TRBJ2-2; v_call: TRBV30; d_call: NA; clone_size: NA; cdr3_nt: TGTGCCTGGAGTGTTCTAATCGATACCGGGGAGCTGTTTTTT; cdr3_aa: CAWSVLIDTGELFF
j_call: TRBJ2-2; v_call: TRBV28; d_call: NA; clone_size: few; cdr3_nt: TGTGCCAGCAGTGGGGTTGGGTGGACCGGGGAGCTGTTTTTT; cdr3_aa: CASSGVGWTGELFF
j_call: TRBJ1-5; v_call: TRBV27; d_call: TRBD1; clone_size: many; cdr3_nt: TGTGCCAGCAGTTTAGTAGCTTGGGGGCAGGGGGTACTAAGTCAGCCCCAGCATTTT; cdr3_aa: CASSLVAWGQGVLSQPQHF
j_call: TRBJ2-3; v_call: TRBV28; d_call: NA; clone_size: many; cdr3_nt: TGTGCCAGCGGTCCCCAGGGGAGGACTAGCACAGATACGCAGTATTTT; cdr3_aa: CASGPQGRTSTDTQYF
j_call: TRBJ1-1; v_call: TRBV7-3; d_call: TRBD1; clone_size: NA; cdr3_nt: TGTGCCAGCAGCTTCGACAGGGGAGTTCCAGCTTTCTTT; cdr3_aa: CASSFDRGVPAFF
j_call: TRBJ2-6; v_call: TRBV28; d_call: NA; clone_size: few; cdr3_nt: TGTGCCAGCAGTTTGGACATCGCAGCTGGGGCCAACGTCCTGACTTTC; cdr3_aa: CASSLDIAAGANVLTF
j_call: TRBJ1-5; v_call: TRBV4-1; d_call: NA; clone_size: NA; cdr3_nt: TGCGCCAGCAGCCAAGACCCCTCGACAGGAGGACAGCCCCAGCATTTT; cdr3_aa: CASSQDPSTGGQPQHF
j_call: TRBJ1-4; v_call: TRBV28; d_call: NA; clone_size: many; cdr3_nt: TGTGCCAGCAGTTCGGGAAGCACTAATGAAAAACTGTTTTTT; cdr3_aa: CASSSGSTNEKLFF
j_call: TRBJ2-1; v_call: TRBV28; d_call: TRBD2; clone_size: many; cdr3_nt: TGTGCCAGCAGGACCGGACTAGCGGGAGCCTACAATGAGCAGTTCTTC; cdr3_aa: CASRTGLAGAYNEQFF
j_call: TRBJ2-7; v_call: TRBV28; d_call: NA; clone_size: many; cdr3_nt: TGTGCCAGCAGCCCGTCGGGACGGCGATCCTACGAGCAGTACTTC; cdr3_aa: CASSPSGRRSYEQYF
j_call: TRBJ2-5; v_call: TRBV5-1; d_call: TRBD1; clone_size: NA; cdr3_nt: TGCGCCAGCGCAGACAGGGGAGTGCAAGAGACCCAGTACTTC; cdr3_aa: CASADRGVQETQYF
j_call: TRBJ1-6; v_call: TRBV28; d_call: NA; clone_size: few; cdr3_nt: TGTGCCAGCAGACAGGGTTCACCCCTCCACTTT; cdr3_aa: CASRQGSPLHF
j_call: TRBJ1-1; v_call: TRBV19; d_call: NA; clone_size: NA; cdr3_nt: TGTGCCAGTAGTATGGTCAAATTGAACACTGAAGCTTTCTTT; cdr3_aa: CASSMVKLNTEAFF
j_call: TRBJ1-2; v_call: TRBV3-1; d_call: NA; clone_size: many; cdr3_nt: TGTGCCAGCAGCCGTCATGACTATGGCTACACCTTC; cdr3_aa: CASSRHDYGYTF
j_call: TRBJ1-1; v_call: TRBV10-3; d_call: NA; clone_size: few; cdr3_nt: TGTGCCATCAGGGAGGGGAACACTGAAGCTTTCTTT; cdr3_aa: CAIREGNTEAFF
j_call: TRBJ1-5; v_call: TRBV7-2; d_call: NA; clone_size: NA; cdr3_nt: TGTGCCAGCAGCCCGGGGCCTTTGAGGCAGCCCCAGCATTTT; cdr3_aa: CASSPGPLRQPQHF
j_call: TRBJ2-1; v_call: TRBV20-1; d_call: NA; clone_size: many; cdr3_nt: TGCAGTGCTAGACGACAGGAGGCCTACAATGAGCAGTTCTTC; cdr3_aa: CSARRQEAYNEQFF
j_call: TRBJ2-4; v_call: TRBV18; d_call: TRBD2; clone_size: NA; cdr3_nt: TGTGCCAGCTCACAGCGGGAGGGAGGCAAAAACATTCAGTACTTC; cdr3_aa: CASSQREGGKNIQYF
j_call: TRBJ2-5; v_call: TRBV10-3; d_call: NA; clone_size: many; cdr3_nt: TGTGCCACGGAGACAGGCCATGGGGAGACCCAGTACTTC; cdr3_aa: CATETGHGETQYF
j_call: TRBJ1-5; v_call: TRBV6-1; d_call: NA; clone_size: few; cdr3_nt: TGTGCCAGCAGTGAAGCGCTTCAGGGGCGGAGCAATCAGCCCCAGCATTTT; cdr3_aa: CASSEALQGRSNQPQHF
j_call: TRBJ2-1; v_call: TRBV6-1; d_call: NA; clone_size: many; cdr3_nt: TGTGCCAGCAGTACCGGATCCAATGAGCAGTTCTTC; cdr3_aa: CASSTGSNEQFF
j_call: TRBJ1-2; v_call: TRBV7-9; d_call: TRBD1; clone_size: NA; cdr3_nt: TGTGCCAGCAGCCAGAGGAAGGGGGCACCGCCTCTTGGCTACACCTTC; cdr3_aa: CASSQRKGAPPLGYTF
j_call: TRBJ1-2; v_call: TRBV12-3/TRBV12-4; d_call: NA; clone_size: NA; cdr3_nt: TGTGCCGGCAGTTATGGGGATGGCTACACCTTC; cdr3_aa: CAGSYGDGYTF
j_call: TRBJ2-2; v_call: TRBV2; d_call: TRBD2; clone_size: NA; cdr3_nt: TGTGCCAGCAGACCAGCGGGGGGGTTGAGCACCGGGGAGCTGTTTTTT; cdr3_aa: CASRPAGGLSTGELFF
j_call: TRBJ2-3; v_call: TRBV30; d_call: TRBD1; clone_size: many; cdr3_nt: TGTGCCTGGATACAGGGGTCCGCAGATACGCAGTATTTT; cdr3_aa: CAWIQGSADTQYF
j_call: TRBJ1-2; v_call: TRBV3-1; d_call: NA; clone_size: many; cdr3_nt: TGTGCCAGCAGCCAAGAGGGTAACCGCTACACCTTC; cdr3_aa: CASSQEGNRYTF
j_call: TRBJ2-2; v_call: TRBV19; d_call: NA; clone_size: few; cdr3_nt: TGTGCCAGTAGTATAGGCCTGACAGTCGGGGAGCTGTTTTTT; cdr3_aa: CASSIGLTVGELFF
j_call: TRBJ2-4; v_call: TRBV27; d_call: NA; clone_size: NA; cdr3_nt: TGTGCCAGCAGTTTAACGGCAGACCAAAACATTCAGTACTTC; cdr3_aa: CASSLTADQNIQYF
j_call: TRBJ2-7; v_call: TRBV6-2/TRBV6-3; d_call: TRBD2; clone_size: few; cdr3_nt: TGTGCCAGCAGCCATCTAGCGGGAGAAGGATGGCCCTACGAGCAGTACTTC; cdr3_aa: CASSHLAGEGWPYEQYF